Listed below are T cell receptor beta chains from one sample, sequenced in a study of cytomegalovirus exposure and HLA in healthy donors. Generated by immunoSEQ multiplex PCR, the TCRdb table keeps only in-frame clones and is missing some. The sample consists of about 140,000 clones, around 83% of them appearing once. Sequenced: PBMCs. These TCRs come from a male donor in good health and CMV-seropositive. Both conserved end residues are part of each CDR3. D genes are given only for firm matches. Not every row has a clone size; where given, it reads once, few, many or a size class.

j_call v_call clone_size d_call cdr3_aa cdr3_nt
TRBJ2-5 TRBV10-2 many TRBD2 CASSESGLEETQYF TGCGCCAGCAGTGAGTCGGGACTAGAAGAGACCCAGTACTTC
TRBJ1-3 TRBV6-4 NA NA CAETRDSGNTIYF TGTGCCGAGACCCGGGATTCTGGAAACACCATATATTTT
TRBJ2-7 TRBV6-6 NA TRBD1 CASSYVQGDSYEQYF TGTGCCAGCAGTTACGTACAGGGGGATTCCTACGAGCAGTACTTC
TRBJ1-2 TRBV15 NA NA CATSRVRTFQGVYGYTF TGTGCCACCAGCAGAGTGCGGACATTTCAGGGTGTGTATGGCTACACCTTC
TRBJ2-6 TRBV19 NA NA CASSIVAGSGANVLTF TGTGCCAGTAGTATAGTTGCGGGCTCTGGGGCCAACGTCCTGACTTTC
TRBJ2-5 TRBV2 NA TRBD1 CASSVPRTGQETQYF TGTGCCAGCAGTGTCCCCAGGACAGGCCAAGAGACCCAGTACTTC
TRBJ1-1 TRBV7-9 NA NA CASSLAGQGPYRTEAFF TGTGCCAGCAGCTTAGCAGGGCAGGGCCCCTACAGGACTGAAGCTTTCTTT
TRBJ1-5 TRBV6-6 NA NA CASSYPGYSNQPQHF TGTGCCAGCAGTTACCCAGGCTATAGCAATCAGCCCCAGCATTTT
TRBJ2-1 TRBV18 NA NA CASSPANYNEQFF TGTGCCAGCTCACCGGCCAACTACAATGAGCAGTTCTTC
TRBJ1-1 TRBV12-5 NA NA CASGLVPVNTEAFF TGTGCTAGTGGTTTGGTACCGGTGAACACTGAAGCTTTCTTT
TRBJ1-1 TRBV6-5 NA NA CASRGGTGEASAFF TGTGCCAGCAGGGGAGGGACGGGCGAGGCGTCGGCTTTCTTT
TRBJ1-1 TRBV7-8 NA TRBD1 CASSLDLQGLGFF TGTGCCAGCAGCTTAGACCTACAGGGGCTCGGTTTCTTT
TRBJ2-3 TRBV6-6 NA TRBD1 CASSGQGTDTQYF TGTGCCAGCAGCGGACAGGGAACAGATACGCAGTATTTT
TRBJ2-1 TRBV7-9 once TRBD2 CASSLGTSYVPEQFF TGTGCCAGCAGCTTAGGGACTAGTTACGTCCCTGAGCAGTTCTTC
TRBJ1-5 TRBV6-5 NA NA CASSPRGGIGQPQHF TGTGCCAGCAGTCCTCGAGGGGGAATTGGGCAGCCCCAGCATTTT
TRBJ1-2 TRBV7-2 NA TRBD1 CASSAGQGAGYTF TGTGCCAGCAGCGCCGGACAGGGGGCTGGCTACACCTTC
TRBJ1-1 TRBV9 NA NA CASSVDVRDTEAFF TGTGCCAGCAGCGTAGATGTGAGAGACACTGAAGCTTTCTTT
TRBJ2-5 TRBV2 NA TRBD2 CASTSIPSGGPSQETQYF TGTGCCAGCACCAGTATCCCTAGCGGGGGACCTTCCCAAGAGACCCAGTACTTC
TRBJ2-7 TRBV9 NA NA CASSVAPGSLTYEQYF TGTGCCAGCAGCGTAGCTCCAGGGTCCTTAACCTACGAGCAGTACTTC
TRBJ2-7 TRBV4-2 NA NA CASSQDQEGGGDEQYF TGTGCCAGCAGCCAAGATCAGGAGGGCGGCGGAGACGAGCAGTACTTC
TRBJ2-7 TRBV9 NA NA CASSAGVSYEQYF TGTGCCAGCAGCGCAGGGGTCTCCTACGAGCAGTACTTC
TRBJ2-1 TRBV4-1 once NA CASSQAPGSEQFF TGCGCCAGCAGCCAAGCCCCCGGGAGTGAGCAGTTCTTC
TRBJ2-5 TRBV13 NA NA CASSFFRDETQYF TGTGCCAGCAGCTTTTTCAGGGATGAGACCCAGTACTTC
TRBJ2-7 TRBV6-1 few TRBD1 CASSEMGQGSYEQYF TGTGCCAGCAGTGAAATGGGACAGGGCTCCTACGAGCAGTACTTC
TRBJ2-7 TRBV6-1 NA NA CASSTDGGEQYF TGTGCCAGCAGCACCGACGGGGGCGAGCAGTACTTC
TRBJ1-3 TRBV6-1 NA TRBD1 CASSETTGTGISGNTIYF TGTGCCAGCAGTGAAACTACCGGGACAGGGATTTCTGGAAACACCATATATTTT
TRBJ1-5 TRBV30 NA TRBD1 CAGLPWDRERAWGNQPQHF TGTGCCGGCCTCCCCTGGGACAGGGAGCGGGCATGGGGCAATCAGCCCCAGCATTTT
TRBJ1-4 TRBV30 NA NA CAWSVSSGTTNEKLFF TGTGCCTGGAGTGTATCATCAGGCACAACTAATGAAAAACTGTTTTTT
TRBJ1-6 TRBV5-1 NA NA CASSLGGGNSPLHF TGCGCCAGCAGCTTGGGGGGAGGGAATTCACCCCTCCACTTT
TRBJ2-7 TRBV7-9 NA TRBD2 CASSLPPSGRGDEQYF TGTGCCAGCAGCTTACCTCCTAGCGGGAGAGGGGACGAGCAGTACTTC
TRBJ2-1 TRBV28 NA NA CASTSSYNEQFF TGTGCCAGCACTAGCTCCTACAATGAGCAGTTCTTC
TRBJ2-4 TRBV11-1 NA TRBD2 CASSELAGALAKNIQYF TGTGCCAGCAGTGAACTAGCGGGAGCTCTAGCCAAAAACATTCAGTACTTC
TRBJ2-6 TRBV5-1 few TRBD1 CASRTTGGLRWGSSGANVLTF TGCGCCAGCAGGACTACAGGGGGCTTGCGTTGGGGCAGCTCTGGGGCCAACGTCCTGACTTTC
TRBJ2-7 TRBV27 NA NA CAIHLPGTDYEQYF TGTGCCATCCATCTCCCCGGGACGGACTACGAGCAGTACTTC
TRBJ1-1 TRBV28 NA TRBD1 CASSWTGVSTEAFF TGTGCCAGCAGTTGGACAGGGGTAAGCACTGAAGCTTTCTTT
TRBJ2-2 TRBV19 NA NA CASSVRVVRNTGELFF TGTGCCAGTAGTGTCAGGGTGGTTAGAAACACCGGGGAGCTGTTTTTT
TRBJ2-7 TRBV11-2 NA NA CASRTGSGEQYF TGTGCCAGCAGAACAGGGTCTGGGGAGCAGTACTTC
TRBJ2-7 TRBV19 NA NA CASSRGGVSSYEQYF TGTGCCAGTAGTAGGGGCGGGGTTTCCTCCTACGAGCAGTACTTC
TRBJ1-1 TRBV9 NA NA CASSIEGRADAFF TGTGCCAGCAGCATAGAAGGCAGGGCGGACGCTTTCTTT
TRBJ2-3 TRBV5-4 once NA CASSLVYTDTQYF TGTGCCAGCAGCTTGGTTTACACAGATACGCAGTATTTT
TRBJ1-2 TRBV4-1 NA NA CASSQEGGYPGYTF TGCGCCAGCAGCCAAGAGGGGGGGTATCCGGGCTACACCTTC
TRBJ2-5 TRBV29-1 NA TRBD2 CSVGGSGVPYQETQYF TGCAGCGTTGGGGGTAGCGGGGTCCCCTACCAAGAGACCCAGTACTTC
TRBJ1-5 TRBV5-6 NA TRBD1 CASSRRGRLDQPQHF TGTGCCAGCAGCAGGAGGGGGCGATTGGATCAGCCCCAGCATTTT
TRBJ2-3 TRBV9 NA NA CASSALGLNTDTQYF TGTGCCAGCAGCGCACTAGGACTTAACACAGATACGCAGTATTTT
TRBJ2-5 TRBV15 NA TRBD1 CATTQDGRGRETQYF TGTGCCACCACCCAGGACGGCAGGGGGCGAGAGACCCAGTACTTC
TRBJ2-7 TRBV6-5 NA NA CASSSREWSYEQYF TGTGCCAGCAGTTCCCGGGAGTGGTCCTACGAGCAGTACTTC
TRBJ2-7 TRBV7-2 NA TRBD2 CASSLWTSGGEQYF TGTGCCAGCAGCCTCTGGACTAGTGGGGGCGAGCAGTACTTC
TRBJ2-7 TRBV28 NA TRBD2 CASRYLAENSYEQYF TGTGCCAGCAGATACCTAGCGGAAAATTCCTACGAGCAGTACTTC
TRBJ1-1 TRBV28 NA NA CASYWTGGTEAFF TGTGCCAGCTACTGGACGGGGGGTACTGAAGCTTTCTTT
TRBJ2-3 TRBV7-9 NA NA CASSSTENTQYF TGTGCCAGCAGCTCCACTGAAAATACGCAGTATTTT